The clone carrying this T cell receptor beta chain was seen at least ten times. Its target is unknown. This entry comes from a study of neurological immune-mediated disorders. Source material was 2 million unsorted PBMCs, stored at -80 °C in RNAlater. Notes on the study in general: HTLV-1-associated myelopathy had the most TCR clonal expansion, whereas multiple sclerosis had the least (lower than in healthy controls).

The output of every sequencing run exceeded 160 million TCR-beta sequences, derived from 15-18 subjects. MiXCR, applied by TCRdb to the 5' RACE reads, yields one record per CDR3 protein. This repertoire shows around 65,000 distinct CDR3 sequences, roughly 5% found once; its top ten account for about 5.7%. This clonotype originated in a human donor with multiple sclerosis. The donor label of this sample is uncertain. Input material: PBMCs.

CDR3: CASSSFVSRSNTEAFF. CDR3 nucleotides: TGTGCCAGCAGTTCTTTCGTCTCCAGATCGAACACTGAAGCTTTCTTT. The chain has TRBV12-3 or TRBV12-4 and TRBJ1-1, with D hard to call. The CDR3 contains 16 residues. Trimming cost V 4 bases and J 1 base, with 16 bases left between them.